These 29 T cell receptor beta chains were all obtained from the same sample, sequenced in a study of blood T cell repertoires in COVID-19. This table comes from immunoSEQ multiplex PCR, and its TCRdb copy is limited to in-frame clones, with some not included. This table has some 210,000 clones, around four fifths appearing once. The sequenced material came from peripheral blood. The origin of the receptors is a human donor in a cohort sampled during active COVID-19.

V and J are TRBV5-8 and TRBJ2-3, with D possibly TRBD2 on 5 matching bases. Germline V gene lookup returns CDR1 SGHTS and CDR2 YDEGEE. With 2 bases removed from V and 1 base from J, the gap between germline ends came to 14 bases. The CDR3 runs to 16 residues. Here the CDR3 DNA reads TGTGCCAGCAGCTTTTTGGTGGGAGCGGGCACAGATACGCAGTATTTT. It specifies CASSFLVGAGTDTQYF. The full variable domain, completed using reference TRBV5-8 and TRBJ2-3, is EAGVTQSPTHLIKTRGQQATLRCSPISGHTSVYWYQQALGLGLQFLLWYDEGEERNRGNFPPRFSGRQFPNYSSELNVNALELEDSALYLCASSFLVGAGTDTQYFGPGTRLTVL.

The rearrangement links TRBV18 to TRBJ1-2; possible D gene TRBD1, 5 bases. Germline loops: CDR1 KGHSH, CDR2 LQKENI. V gave up 2 bases and J gave up 2 bases, with 12 bases separating them. The length of the CDR3 is 15 residues. DNA for the CDR3: TGTGCCAGCTCACCAATCATTACAGGAAACTATGGCTACACCTTC. Protein product: CASSPIITGNYGYTF. Full variable domain (outside the CDR3, taken from reference TRBV18 and TRBJ1-2): NAGVMQNPRHLVRRRGQEARLRCSPMKGHSHVYWYRQLPEEGLKFMVYLQKENIIDESGMPKERFSAEFPKEGPSILRIQQVVRGDSAAYFCASSPIITGNYGYTFGSGTRLTVV.

This clone appeared a single time. The CDR3 loop is CATSREPGLATRGQFF. The CDR3, as DNA: TGTGCCACCAGCAGAGAACCGGGACTAGCGACGAGGGGGCAGTTCTTC. The J gene is TRBJ2-1, the V gene TRBV15; 10 nucleotides align to TRBD2. This CDR3 is built from 16 residues. V shed 0 bases, J shed 12 bases, and the junction held 11 bases outside the gene matches. Germline V gene lookup returns CDR1 LNHNV and CDR2 YYDKDF (reference sequence).

The chain recombines TRBV4-1 with TRBJ2-5, with D possibly TRBD2 on 6 matching bases. The germline V gene has CDR1 MGHRA and CDR2 YSYEKL. V lost 0 bases, J lost 5 bases, and 19 bases lay in between. This CDR3 comprises 17 residues. CDR3: CASSQDEASGGRETQYF. CDR3 nucleotide sequence: TGCGCCAGCAGCCAAGACGAGGCCTCCGGGGGTAGGGAGACCCAGTACTTC.

V gene TRBV12-3 or TRBV12-4 combines with J gene TRBJ2-4; 9 nucleotides line up with TRBD1. This CDR3 has 13 residues. V was pared by 5 bases and J by 10 bases, with 6 bases of the junction left unmatched. The CDR3 is CASSPWDREIQYF. CDR3 bases: TGTGCCAGCAGTCCCTGGGACAGGGAAATTCAGTACTTC.

In its sample, this clone was seen a few times. V and J are TRBV6-5 and TRBJ1-5; D is uncertain. CDR1 is MNHEY, CDR2 SVGAGI, per germline. The V and J ends lost 6 bases and 0 bases respectively, with 12 bases between them. The CDR3 is 15 amino acids. The CDR3 region is CASRVSGDSNQPQHF. For the CDR3, the DNA is TGTGCCAGCAGAGTTTCGGGAGATAGCAATCAGCCCCAGCATTTT.

This clone was found a few times. The chain has TRBV7-9 and TRBJ2-1, with unresolved D. V lost 1 base to trimming and J lost 8 bases, with 3 bases between them. The CDR3 is made up of 11 amino acids. The germline gives CDR1 SEHNR, CDR2 FQNEAQ (reference sequence). The CDR3 loop is CASSLDYEQFF. The CDR3 nucleotides read TGTGCCAGCAGCTTAGACTATGAGCAGTTCTTC.

The V and J genes are TRBV3-1 (or the pseudogene TRBV3-2) and TRBJ1-2; D uncertain. The CDR3 loop spans 15 amino acids. CDR1 and CDR2 from the germline V gene are LGHDT and YNNKEL (reference sequence). Trimming took off 0 bases at V and 4 bases at J, with 12 bases between the two ends. The CDR3 DNA sequence: TGTGCCAGCAGCCAAGATCTCGCGGTTCCCTATGGCTACACCTTC. This sequence encodes CASSQDLAVPYGYTF.

The table lists this clone with a few counts. The V call is TRBV5-1, the J call TRBJ2-7, with TRBD1 as a possible D gene (6 bases). Germline V gene sequence: CDR1 SGHRS, CDR2 YFSETQ. V shed 0 bases and J shed 2 bases, with 9 bases lying between them. The CDR3 length is 14 residues. CDR3 sequence (DNA): TGCGCCAGCAGCTTGGGTCGGACAGCCTACGAGCAGTACTTC. It yields the protein CASSLGRTAYEQYF.

The chain joins TRBV5-1 to TRBJ2-1; 9 bases are shared with TRBD2. Germline assignment: CDR1 SGHRS and CDR2 YFSETQ. Germline trimming cut 2 bases from V and 7 bases from J; bases unmatched to any gene: 7. The CDR3 is 15 residues long. Here the CDR3 reads CASSLVTSGGNEQFF. Written as DNA, the CDR3 is TGCGCCAGCAGCTTAGTGACTAGCGGAGGTAATGAGCAGTTCTTC.

V usage is TRBV29-1 and J usage is TRBJ1-2, with D possibly being TRBD1 (6 bases). The CDR3 runs 14 residues. The germline V gene has CDR1 SQVTM and CDR2 ANQGSEA. The V gene lost 6 bases and the J gene lost 6 bases, with 20 bases spanning the gap. This chain's CDR3 is CSVQSTRAGDGYTF. In DNA form, the CDR3 reads TGCAGCGTCCAATCAACCCGGGCAGGGGATGGCTACACCTTC.

The count of this clone is one. This chain joins TRBV6-5 and TRBJ1-6; 8 nucleotides agree with TRBD1. This CDR3 comprises 16 residues. CDR1 MNHEY and CDR2 SVGAGI come from the germline V gene. V lost 0 bases and J lost 7; bases outside the gene matches: 5. The CDR3 DNA is TGTGCCAGCAGTTACTCGAACCAGGGGGCGAATTCACCCCTCCACTTT. Translated, it gives CASSYSNQGANSPLHF.

The CDR3 region has the DNA TGTGCCACCAGTGACCTACTAGCGGGGGGTAACACCGGGGAGCTGTTTTTT. Encoded protein: CATSDLLAGGNTGELFF. The V gene is TRBV24-1, the J gene TRBJ2-2; 12 nucleotides align to TRBD2. This CDR3 is built from 17 residues. Germline V gives CDR1 KGHDR, CDR2 SFDVKD. The ends lost 4 bases at V and 2 bases at J; junction bases unmatched: 4.

This chain connects TRBV6-5 to TRBJ2-2; a possible D gene is TRBD1 (5 bases). With 6 bases removed from V and 6 bases from J, the gap between germline ends came to 11 bases. The germline V gene has CDR1 MNHEY and CDR2 SVGAGI. This CDR3 has 13 residues. CDR3 DNA: TGTGCCAGCAGAATCACAGGAGCCGGGGAGCTGTTTTTT. Residues: CASRITGAGELFF.

The chain couples TRBV27 to TRBJ1-1; D may be TRBD1 (5 bases). Germline loops: CDR1 MNHEY, CDR2 SMNVEV (reference sequence). This CDR3 region has 12 residues. V gave up 7 bases and J gave up 11 bases, with 17 bases separating them. In nucleotides, the CDR3 is TGTGCCAGCATCACGGTGGCAGGGCGGGCTTTCTTT. It specifies CASITVAGRAFF.

The chain is built from TRBV5-6 and TRBJ1-2; TRBD1 aligns across 7 bases. CDR1 SGHDT and CDR2 YYEEEE come from the germline V gene. The ends lost 4 bases at V and 4 bases at J; junction bases unmatched: 13. There are 16 residues in the CDR3. The CDR3 DNA sequence: TGTGCCAGCAGCCGCCCAGTCCTAGGGGGCTCCTATGGCTACACCTTC. Encoded protein: CASSRPVLGGSYGYTF. The whole variable domain, filled in from reference TRBV5-6 and TRBJ1-2, reads DAGVTQSPTHLIKTRGQQVTLRCSPKSGHDTVSWYQQALGQGPQFIFQYYEEEERQRGNFPDRFSGHQFPNYSSELNVNALLLGDSALYLCASSRPVLGGSYGYTFGSGTRLTVV.

The chain is built from TRBV5-1 and TRBJ1-1; perhaps TRBD1 as D (6 bases). Per the germline V gene, CDR1 is SGHRS and CDR2 is YFSETQ. The CDR3 covers 14 residues. V was clipped by 7 bases and J by 1 base, with 14 bases between them. The CDR3 protein is CASRSGAGNTEAFF. The CDR3 nucleotides are TGCGCCAGCCGCTCAGGGGCGGGGAACACTGAAGCTTTCTTT.

This chain links TRBV14 with TRBJ2-3, with D possibly matching TRBD1 (6 bases). Deletions cut 5 bases from V and 6 bases from J, with 15 bases between. Germline V gene data show CDR1 as SGHDN and CDR2 as FVKESK. This CDR3 has 14 amino acids. DNA for the CDR3: TGTGCCAGCAGCATACAGGGAGTGTCGGATACGCAGTATTTT. Residues: CASSIQGVSDTQYF.

The gene calls are TRBV24-1 and TRBJ2-1; 9 bases line up with TRBD1. Germline V CDR1 and CDR2: KGHDR, SFDVKD. The J segment lost 6 bases and the V segment lost 5 bases, leaving 7 bases of the junction unmatched. The length of the CDR3 is 15 residues. This CDR3 reads CATSVGTGLVNEQFF. DNA of the CDR3: TGTGCCACCAGTGTCGGGACAGGGCTGGTCAATGAGCAGTTCTTC.

The rearrangement uses TRBV15 and TRBJ1-6, with 10 bases identical to TRBD1. The V segment lost 3 bases and the J segment 7 bases; nucleotides outside the gene matches: 3. Germline lookup yields CDR1 LNHNV and CDR2 YYDKDF (reference sequence). This CDR3 has 15 residues. CDR3 loop: CATSRSGQGNSPLHF. CDR3 nucleotide sequence: TGTGCCACCAGCAGGTCGGGACAGGGGAATTCACCCCTCCACTTT.

The chain recombines TRBV6-5 with TRBJ1-5; 7 positions agree with TRBD1. Germline V lookup: CDR1 MNHEY, CDR2 SVGAGI. CDR3 size: 14 residues. The V segment lost 6 bases and the J segment 7 bases; nucleotides outside the gene matches: 9. The CDR3 protein is CASRSTGVDQPQHF. CDR3 sequence (DNA): TGTGCCAGCAGAAGTACAGGGGTGGACCAGCCCCAGCATTTT.

This sequence joins TRBV7-2 and TRBJ2-5; 9 nucleotides line up with TRBD2. CDR1 SGHTA and CDR2 FQGNSA come from the germline V gene. The CDR3 runs 18 residues. With 7 bases clipped from V and 4 bases from J, the junction kept 19 bases outside the gene matches. The CDR3 coding sequence is TGTGCCAGCAACCTAGCGGGGCCCTCGACCGCTTCTAGAGAGACCCAGTACTTC. This sequence encodes CASNLAGPSTASRETQYF. Full variable domain (outside the CDR3, taken from reference TRBV7-2 and TRBJ2-5): GAGVSQSPSNKVTEKGKDVELRCDPISGHTALYWYRQSLGQGLEFLIYFQGNSAPDKSGLPSDRFSAERTGGSVSTLTIQRTQQEDSAVYLCASNLAGPSTASRETQYFGPGTRLLVL.

The rearrangement joins TRBV30 to TRBJ2-3, with 8 bases aligning to TRBD1. J lost 0 bases, V lost 3 bases, and 8 bases had no gene match. CDR3 length: 16 residues. CDR1 is GTSNPN, CDR2 SVGIG, per germline (reference sequence). CDR3 nucleotides: TGTGCCTGGAGCCAGGACAGGGTGTCTAGCACAGATACGCAGTATTTT. As protein: CAWSQDRVSSTDTQYF. The variable domain in full, with the rest retrieved from reference TRBV30 and TRBJ2-3, is SQTIHQWPATLVQPVGSPLSLECTVEGTSNPNLYWYRQAAGRGLQLLFYSVGIGQISSEVPQNLSASRPQDRQFILSSKKLLLSDSGFYLCAWSQDRVSSTDTQYFGPGTRLTVL.

V is TRBV19 and J is TRBJ1-4; D is perhaps TRBD1 (5 bases). V was pared by 9 bases and J by 6 bases, with 20 bases between. The CDR3 contains 15 residues. The germline V gene encodes CDR1 LNHDA and CDR2 SQIVND (reference sequence). The chain's CDR3 is CASQRRGRVDEKLFF. The DNA of the CDR3 is TGTGCCAGCCAAAGGAGGGGCCGCGTGGATGAAAAACTGTTTTTT.

V gene TRBV7-8 combines with J gene TRBJ1-1; D is ambiguous. This CDR3 contains 13 residues. Trimming stripped 4 bases from V and 1 base from J, with 7 bases between. The germline CDR1 and CDR2 sequences are SGHVS and FQNEAQ. CDR3 amino acids: CASSSWANTEAFF. Here the CDR3 DNA reads TGTGCCAGCAGCTCTTGGGCGAACACTGAAGCTTTCTTT.

The V gene is TRBV5-6, the J gene TRBJ1-5; D call uncertain. Germline lookup yields CDR1 SGHDT and CDR2 YYEEEE. The CDR3 sequence is 15 residues long. Deletions cut 3 bases from V and 0 bases from J, with 10 bases between. This CDR3 reads CASSSNRVSNQPQHF. The CDR3 DNA is TGTGCCAGCAGCTCCAACAGAGTTAGCAATCAGCCCCAGCATTTT.

The table lists this clone with a count of one. The chain recombines TRBV2 with TRBJ2-7, with D tentatively TRBD2 (5 bases). V was pared by 10 bases and J by 5 bases, with 24 bases between. Germline V lookup: CDR1 SNHLY, CDR2 FYNNEI. The CDR3 length is 15 residues. CDR3 in DNA: TGTGCCACCAAACCACAAAGCGGAGAAACCCACGAGCAGTACTTC. Amino acid sequence: CATKPQSGETHEQYF.

The rearrangement links TRBV7-6 to TRBJ2-1; weak D call: TRBD2 (5 bases). The V end lost 1 base, the J end lost 9 bases, and 10 bases lay between the germline ends. This CDR3 is built from 13 residues. Germline V gene data show CDR1 as SGHVS and CDR2 as FNYEAQ. The CDR3 DNA is TGTGCCAGCAGCTTAGATCTGGCGGGTGAGCAGTTCTTC. Protein product: CASSLDLAGEQFF.

The sample holds one count of this clone. V gene TRBV16 combines with J gene TRBJ1-6, with 8 bases aligning to TRBD1. J was trimmed by 7 bases and V by 4 bases; bases with no gene match: 9. This CDR3 has 16 amino acids. Looked up from germline, CDR1 is KGHSY and CDR2 is FQNENV. This chain's CDR3 is CASSRARQGRNSPLHF. The CDR3 region has the DNA TGTGCCAGCAGCCGAGCAAGACAGGGGAGAAATTCACCCCTCCACTTT.